In this sample, the clone carrying this T cell receptor (beta chain) turned up a few times. Its antigen is not known. This sample was included in a study of blood T cells in healthy people across ages. V was cut by 6 bases and J by 8 bases, with 17 bases left in between. The CDR3 extends over 13 amino acids. Germline assignment: CDR1 DFQATT and CDR2 SNEGSKA (reference sequence). General observations from the study: Per million T cells, TCR beta diversity dropped roughly linearly as age increased. A conclusive naive versus antigen-experienced comparison was prevented by the unsorted PBMCs.

PBMCs were isolated at a quantity of at least 6 million per sample. Then a second PCR, running about 6 to 11 cycles, was carried out with a sample-barcoded 5' primer and a J-beta primer mix. TCRdb reanalysed the 5' RACE reads using MiXCR and keeps one entry per CDR3 protein. The sample lists roughly 800,000 distinct CDR3 sequences; roughly 64% were seen once. The V and J genes are TRBV20-1 and TRBJ2-1; D perhaps matches TRBD1 (5 bases). The sample comprised blood. The origin of this receptor is a young man in good health. CDR3 sequence reads: CSAQKATGYEQFF. In DNA, the CDR3 is TGCAGTGCCCAAAAAGCAACAGGTTATGAGCAGTTCTTC.